Detailed here is one T cell receptor beta chain. The protocol was immunoSEQ multiplex PCR, while the TCRdb copy is restricted to in-frame clones and leaves out a portion. The sample lists 50,000 to 75,000 clones, roughly 89% seen once, with 8.6% in the top ten. This sample was taken from a study of blood T cell repertoires in COVID-19. The CDR3 covers 16 residues. CDR1 and CDR2 (germline): MDHEN, SYDVKM. The V end lost 7 bases, the J end lost 1 base, and 17 bases lay between the germline ends. The specimen sequenced was peripheral blood. This receptor was identified in a human donor in a cohort sampled during active COVID-19. The chain combines TRBV28 with TRBJ2-1; D is possibly TRBD2 (6 bases). The CDR3 spells CASTIYGRGSYNEQFF. The CDR3 DNA is TGTGCCAGCACGATATACGGGCGGGGTTCCTACAATGAGCAGTTCTTC.